The 11 T cell receptor beta chains reported below all come from one sample, sequenced in a study of technical replicates of blood from four donors. The method was immunoSEQ multiplex PCR; TCRdb's version includes in-frame clones alone and lacks a portion of them. Altogether roughly 62,000 clones are present, 91% being singletons, with the ten largest covering approximately 3.6%. Sequenced: PBMCs. These receptors were obtained from a human donor in good health. Some clones in this sample may be carry-over from other donors' samples.

This chain's CDR3 is CASSLVRGLGYTF. For the CDR3, the DNA is TGTGCCAGCAGCTTAGTTCGGGGGTTAGGCTACACCTTC. The gene calls are TRBV7-3 and TRBJ1-2; possible D gene TRBD1, 5 bases. The length of the CDR3 is 13 residues. V was clipped by 2 bases and J by 8 bases, with 12 bases between them. Germline CDR1 SGHTA, CDR2 FQGTGA.

The CDR3 sequence is CASSFLSGKTTGELFF. Here the CDR3 DNA reads TGCGCCAGCAGCTTTCTTAGCGGGAAGACCACCGGGGAGCTGTTTTTT. The chain links TRBV5-1 to TRBJ2-2, with TRBD2 matching over 8 bases. This CDR3 is built from 16 residues. The junction had 7 bases not matched to a gene; V was cut back by 2 bases and J by 4 bases. Germline-derived CDR1 and CDR2 are SGHRS and YFSETQ.

J is TRBJ1-2 and V is TRBV4-2, with D possibly TRBD1 on 6 matching bases. CDR1 is LGHNA and CDR2 is YNFKEQ in the germline V gene. The length of the CDR3 is 13 residues. Trimming removed 0 bases from V and 8 bases from J, with 10 bases in between. This CDR3 is CASSQEGGGGYTF. The CDR3 DNA reads TGTGCCAGCAGCCAAGAAGGGGGGGGAGGCTACACCTTC.

V usage is TRBV5-5 and J usage is TRBJ2-5, with TRBD2 matching over 11 bases. The CDR3 covers 15 residues. With 4 bases clipped from V and 5 bases from J, the junction kept 7 bases outside the gene matches. Germline V lookup: CDR1 SGHKS, CDR2 YYEKEE (reference sequence). The chain's CDR3 is CASSTGLAAAETQYF. The CDR3 bases are TGTGCCAGCAGCACGGGACTAGCGGCGGCTGAGACCCAGTACTTC.

The chain combines TRBV25-1 with TRBJ2-3; 8 positions match TRBD2. The CDR3 runs to 17 residues. Germline-derived CDR1 and CDR2 are MGHDK and SYGVNS. The V segment lost 1 base and the J segment 3 bases; nucleotides outside the gene matches: 9. Written as DNA, the CDR3 is TGTGCCAGCAGTGAATCCCACTCATCTAGCGGGACAGATACGCAGTATTTT. Translation gives CASSESHSSSGTDTQYF.

This chain links TRBV7-2 with TRBJ1-5, with TRBD1 matching over 7 bases. The junction had 3 bases not matched to a gene; V was cut back by 5 bases and J by 5 bases. CDR3 length equals 13 residues. In germline, CDR1 is SGHTA, CDR2 FQGNSA. The chain's CDR3 is CASSDTGDQPQHF. In DNA, the CDR3 is TGTGCCAGCAGCGATACAGGGGATCAGCCCCAGCATTTT.

The rearrangement links TRBV11-2 to TRBJ2-7, with D maybe TRBD1 (6 bases). This CDR3 contains 15 residues. In germline, CDR1 is SGHAT, CDR2 FQNNGV. V was shortened by 5 bases and J by 1 base, with 15 bases between the two germline ends. The CDR3 sequence: CASSLRTVGSYEQYF. CDR3 in DNA: TGTGCCAGCAGCCTTCGGACAGTCGGTTCCTACGAGCAGTACTTC.

This chain uses TRBV6-5 with TRBJ1-1, with D hard to call. The V gene lost 7 bases and the J gene lost 0 bases, with 9 bases spanning the gap. The V gene's germline CDR1 is MNHEY and CDR2 SVGAGI. The CDR3 has 13 amino acids. CDR3 residues: CASTGSMNTEAFF. In DNA form, the CDR3 reads TGTGCCAGCACCGGGTCGATGAACACTGAAGCTTTCTTT.

The rearrangement uses TRBV6-5 and TRBJ1-2, with D possibly being TRBD1 (5 bases). The CDR3 is 13 residues long. Trimming shortened V by 2 bases and J by 8 bases, and 12 bases separated the two germline ends. CDR1 and CDR2 from the germline V gene are MNHEY and SVGAGI. CDR3 sequence reads: CASSYPGQRGYTF. The CDR3 bases are TGTGCCAGCAGTTACCCCGGACAAAGGGGCTACACCTTC.

This sequence joins TRBV5-4 and TRBJ2-7, with 9 bases lining up with TRBD1. V shed 6 bases, J shed 6 bases, and the junction held 10 bases outside the gene matches. Germline assignment: CDR1 SGHNT and CDR2 YYREEE (reference sequence). The length of the CDR3 is 14 residues. The CDR3: CASTLGDRAREQYF. CDR3 bases: TGTGCCAGCACCTTAGGGGACAGGGCCCGCGAGCAGTACTTC.

The V gene is TRBV7-9, the J gene TRBJ2-3, with 7 positions matching TRBD1. The ends lost 5 bases at V and 0 bases at J; junction bases unmatched: 5. Germline V gene sequence: CDR1 SEHNR, CDR2 FQNEAQ (reference sequence). This CDR3 is 15 amino acids long. CDR3 in DNA: TGTGCCAGCAGCCAGAGGACAGGAAGCACAGATACGCAGTATTTT. Protein: CASSQRTGSTDTQYF.